This record concerns one T cell receptor (beta chain) sequence. Its antigen is not known. CDR1 is SEHNR and CDR2 is FQNEAQ in the germline V gene (reference sequence). Trimming cost V 2 bases and J 14 bases, with 13 bases left between them. The CDR3 spans 13 residues. This sample was included in a study of T cell responses to AZD1222 COVID-19 vaccine. Looking at the study overall: Doses given second, at about 4 or about 12 weeks, were pooled.

Notes on the study in general: A rise in Spike-specific TCR breadth and depth followed two AZD1222 doses. Possibly, clonal diversity was underestimated; donors were largely white British and included more females. Reportedly, close to half of spike-specific TCRs are directed against unmutated variant regions.

TCRdb keeps only in-frame clones here, not all; method: immunoSEQ multiplex PCR. The sample has about 92,000 clones, nearly 90% seen once. The J gene is TRBJ1-6, the V gene TRBV7-9, with D perhaps TRBD1 (5 bases). This sequence was found in an adult in good health. Sequenced material: peripheral blood, taken on day 0 of AZD1222 vaccination. The CDR3: CASSLNSGGALHF. The CDR3 DNA follows: TGTGCCAGCAGCTTAAACAGCGGGGGGGCCCTCCACTTT.